This T cell receptor beta chain was profiled in a study of blood T cell repertoires in COVID-19. In the study overall: From T cells, B-cell-depleted T cells, or PBMCs came the material, which was cDNA or gDNA.

Deletions cut 4 bases from V and 4 bases from J, with 14 bases between. Germline V gene data show CDR1 as SEHNR and CDR2 as FQNEAQ (reference sequence). The CDR3 runs to 14 residues. As originally analysed: By means of reference gene primer amplification, nucleated cell counts were estimated. Profiling relied on immunoSEQ multiplex PCR, and the TCRdb table lists in-frame clones only, not all of them. V and J calls and clone size are copied from that table; D and trimming were computed from the DNA. The table records about 520,000 clones, 70% to 90% of them present only once. The TCR was taken from a human donor in a cohort sampled during active COVID-19. The chain is built from TRBV7-9 and TRBJ2-7; tentative D call: TRBD1 (6 bases). What was sequenced was peripheral blood. The CDR3 coding sequence is TGTGCCAGCAGCTGGAGTCAGGGGCGATACGAGCAGTACTTC. Translated: CASSWSQGRYEQYF.